The T cell receptor (beta chain) under discussion was sequenced for a study of cytomegalovirus exposure and HLA in healthy donors. Study context: Researchers found that around 80% of some 400 genotyped donors fell within the Caucasian-associated ancestry cluster.

In the PCR, 60 Vbeta and 13 Jbeta primers were used. The method was immunoSEQ multiplex PCR; TCRdb's version includes in-frame clones alone and lacks a portion of them. This repertoire shows under 100,000 clones, around 76% found once; its top ten account for approximately 5.6%. This clone was counted only a few times. Source material: PBMCs. This sequence was found in a man aged 18 to 35 in good health and CMV-seropositive.

CDR3 DNA sequence: TGCGCCAGCAGCCATCAAGACAGAACCCAAGAGACCCAGTACTTC. This encodes CASSHQDRTQETQYF. The V call is TRBV4-1, the J call TRBJ2-5, with a possible D match to TRBD1 (5 bases). V was trimmed by 3 bases and J by 1 base, leaving 12 bases between them. The CDR3 runs 15 residues. CDR1 and CDR2 from the germline V gene are MGHRA and YSYEKL.